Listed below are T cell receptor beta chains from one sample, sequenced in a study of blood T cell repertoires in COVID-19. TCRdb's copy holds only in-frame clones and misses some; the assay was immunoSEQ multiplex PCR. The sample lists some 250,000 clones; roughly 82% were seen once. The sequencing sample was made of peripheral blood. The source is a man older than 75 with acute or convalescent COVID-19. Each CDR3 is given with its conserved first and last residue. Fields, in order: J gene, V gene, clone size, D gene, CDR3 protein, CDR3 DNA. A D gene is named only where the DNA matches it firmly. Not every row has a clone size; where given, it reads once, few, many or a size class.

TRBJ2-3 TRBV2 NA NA CASSNVGADTQYF TGTGCCAGCAGCAACGTAGGGGCAGATACGCAGTATTTT
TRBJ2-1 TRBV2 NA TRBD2 CASSEGSGRNNEQFF TGTGCCAGCAGTGAAGGTAGCGGGAGAAACAATGAGCAGTTCTTC
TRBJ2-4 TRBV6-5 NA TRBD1 CASSSGQGWAKNIQYF TGTGCCAGCAGTTCCGGACAGGGTTGGGCCAAAAACATTCAGTACTTC
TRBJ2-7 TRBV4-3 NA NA CASSQEFGRDYEQYF TGCGCCAGCAGCCAAGAATTCGGCAGGGACTACGAGCAGTACTTC
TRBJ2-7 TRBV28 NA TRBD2 CASTSAGGRYEQYF TGTGCCAGCACATCAGCGGGAGGAAGGTACGAGCAGTACTTC
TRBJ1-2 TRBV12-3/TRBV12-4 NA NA CASGQGLLYGYTF TGTGCCAGCGGGCAGGGGCTTCTTTATGGCTACACCTTC
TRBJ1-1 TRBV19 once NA CASSPRAGFGTEAFF TGTGCCAGTAGTCCCCGAGCGGGGTTTGGCACTGAAGCTTTCTTT
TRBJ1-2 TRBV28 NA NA CASSPKGGYTF TGTGCCAGCAGCCCAAAGGGGGGCTACACCTTC
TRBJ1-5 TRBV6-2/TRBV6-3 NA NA CASSFRENQPQHF TGTGCCAGCAGTTTTAGAGAGAATCAGCCCCAGCATTTT
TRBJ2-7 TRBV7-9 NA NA CASSLAPGFYEQYF TGTGCCAGCAGCTTAGCACCAGGGTTCTACGAGCAGTACTTC
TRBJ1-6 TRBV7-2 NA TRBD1 CASSLIGSGGGSPLHF TGTGCCAGCAGCTTAATTGGTTCAGGGGGAGGTTCACCCCTCCACTTT
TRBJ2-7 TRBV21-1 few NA CASILPTGTTYEQYF TGTGCCAGCATCCTACCTACAGGTACCACCTACGAGCAGTACTTC
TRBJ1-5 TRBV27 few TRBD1 CASGQGDQPQHF TGTGCCAGCGGACAGGGAGATCAGCCCCAGCATTTT
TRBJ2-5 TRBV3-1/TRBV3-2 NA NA CASSREKGAGLQETQYF TGTGCCAGCAGCCGAGAGAAAGGCGCGGGGCTTCAAGAGACCCAGTACTTC
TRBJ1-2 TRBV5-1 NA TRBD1 CASSPGTVMNYGYTF TGCGCCAGCAGCCCCGGGACAGTAATGAACTATGGCTACACCTTC
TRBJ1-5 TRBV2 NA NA CASSRDSSNQPQHF TGTGCCAGCAGTAGAGACAGTAGCAATCAGCCCCAGCATTTT
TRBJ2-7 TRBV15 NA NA CATSANSEQYF TGTGCCACCAGCGCTAACTCCGAGCAGTACTTC
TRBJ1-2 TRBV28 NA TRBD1 CASISKGTGGYGYTF TGTGCCAGCATATCAAAGGGGACAGGGGGCTATGGCTACACCTTC
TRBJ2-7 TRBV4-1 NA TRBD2 CASSQERAGLSYEQYF TGCGCCAGCAGCCAAGAGAGAGCGGGACTTTCCTACGAGCAGTACTTC
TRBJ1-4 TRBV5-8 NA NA CASSLGTATNEKLFF TGTGCCAGCAGCTTGGGGACTGCAACTAATGAAAAACTGTTTTTT
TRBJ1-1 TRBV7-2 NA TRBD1 CASSQPGTGRDTEAFF TGTGCCAGCAGCCAACCCGGGACAGGTCGGGACACTGAAGCTTTCTTT
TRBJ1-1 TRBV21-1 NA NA CASSARQGRDTEAFF TGTGCCAGCAGCGCTCGACAGGGGCGTGACACTGAAGCTTTCTTT
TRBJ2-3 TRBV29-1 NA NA CSVGPLLAMRDTQYF TGCAGCGTTGGTCCCTTATTAGCGATGCGGGATACGCAGTATTTT
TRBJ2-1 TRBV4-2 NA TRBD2 CASSQAQTSGGASEQFF TGTGCCAGCAGCCAAGCCCAGACTAGCGGGGGGGCCAGTGAGCAGTTCTTC
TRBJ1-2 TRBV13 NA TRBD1 CASSLEGDRPLGGYTF TGTGCCAGCAGCTTAGAGGGGGACAGGCCGCTGGGCGGCTACACCTTC
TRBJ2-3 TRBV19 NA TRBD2 CASNLGLARTDTQYF TGTGCCAGTAACTTGGGACTAGCGCGCACAGATACGCAGTATTTT
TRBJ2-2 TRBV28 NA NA CASSQGLDTGELFF TGTGCCAGCAGTCAGGGTTTGGACACCGGGGAGCTGTTTTTT